This passage covers 5 T cell receptor beta chains from one sample sequenced in a study of blood T cell repertoires in COVID-19. Method: immunoSEQ multiplex PCR; TCRdb's copy keeps in-frame clones and lacks some. Of 68,000 or so clones in the sample, 91% were seen once. The specimen was peripheral blood. The receptors come from a man aged 35 to 55 with COVID-19, enrolled during active disease.

J is TRBJ1-1 and V is TRBV2; TRBD1 aligns across 7 bases. Germline V gene lookup returns CDR1 SNHLY and CDR2 FYNNEI. CDR3 size: 13 residues. V lost 7 bases, J lost 2 bases, and 4 bases stayed unmatched. For the CDR3, the DNA is TGTGCCAGCACCGAAGGGGGCAACACTGAAGCTTTCTTT. Translated, it gives CASTEGGNTEAFF.

The chain recombines TRBV2 with TRBJ1-1; 9 bases match TRBD1. V was clipped by 6 bases and J by 4 bases; unmatched bases: 6. The CDR3 is 14 amino acids. Germline values: CDR1 SNHLY, CDR2 FYNNEI. Here the CDR3 reads CASRIQGASTEAFF. Here the CDR3 DNA reads TGTGCCAGCAGAATACAGGGGGCTTCCACTGAAGCTTTCTTT.

The chain recombines TRBV30 with TRBJ1-5; 7 nucleotides match TRBD1. The germline V gene has CDR1 GTSNPN and CDR2 SVGIG (reference sequence). The CDR3 runs to 15 residues. The V and J ends lost 4 bases and 4 bases, in that order; junction bases with no gene match: 10. The CDR3 region has the DNA TGTGCCTGGAAACCGGGGACAGCTGCTAATCAGCCCCAGCATTTT. This gives the protein CAWKPGTAANQPQHF.

The rearrangement links TRBV7-9 to TRBJ2-7; the D is unclear. CDR1 is SEHNR and CDR2 is FQNEAQ in the germline V gene (reference sequence). The CDR3 consists of 15 residues. The germline V and J ends were trimmed by 1 base and 0 bases, with 10 bases remaining between them. CDR3 protein: CASSLGDLSSYEQYF. CDR3 sequence (DNA): TGTGCCAGCAGCTTAGGAGATCTTAGCTCCTACGAGCAGTACTTC.

CDR3 DNA: TGTGCCAGCAGTGAACAGGGGCCCACAGATACGCAGTATTTT. Encoded protein: CASSEQGPTDTQYF. The chain carries TRBV2 and TRBJ2-3, with D possibly TRBD1 on 6 matching bases. In germline, CDR1 is SNHLY, CDR2 FYNNEI. This CDR3 comprises 14 residues. The ends were cut back, 2 bases at V and 2 bases at J, with 8 bases in the middle.